This T cell receptor (beta chain) was retrieved from a study of blood T cell repertoires in COVID-19. Authors' data handling: Nucleated cell number was recorded as an estimate derived from reference gene primer amplification. Using immunoSEQ multiplex PCR, the repertoire was profiled, and TCRdb retains in-frame clones only, with some absent. V and J calls and clone size are as listed in that table; D and trimming were resolved from the DNA. The repertoire holds about 270,000 clones, with around nine tenths as singletons. The germline CDR1 and CDR2 sequences are SGHVS and FQNEAQ. The V and J ends lost 5 bases and 3 bases, in that order; junction bases with no gene match: 13. CDR3 length equals 18 residues.

This sequence was found in a man aged 40-49 years who had recovered from COVID-19. The chain has TRBV7-8 and TRBJ2-3; TRBD2 aligns across 11 bases. Input material: peripheral blood. The DNA for the CDR3 is TGTGCCAGCAGCCTCCGGACTAGCGGGTCGTGGGTTACAGATACGCAGTATTTT. Translation: CASSLRTSGSWVTDTQYF. The complete variable domain, with remaining parts taken from reference TRBV7-8 and TRBJ2-3, reads GAGVSQSPRYKVAKRGQDVALRCDPISGHVSLFWYQQALGQGPEFLTYFQNEAQLDKSGLPSDRFFAERPEGSVSTLKIQRTQQEDSAVYLCASSLRTSGSWVTDTQYFGPGTRLTVL.